This section outlines one T cell receptor beta chain sequence together with its context. The CDR3 runs to 16 residues. The germline CDR1 and CDR2 sequences are ENHRY and SYGVKD. Deletions cut 0 bases from V and 0 bases from J, with 9 bases between. This sample stems from a study of blood T cell repertoires in COVID-19. TCRdb keeps only in-frame clones here, not all; method: immunoSEQ multiplex PCR. The top ten clones hold approximately 0.55% of a sample with over 150,000 clones, 91% of them seen once. Input material: peripheral blood. The chain recombines TRBV10-3 with TRBJ2-1; D may be TRBD2 (6 bases). The receptor was derived from a man aged 50 or older with acute or convalescent COVID-19. CDR3 protein: CAISESRGGSYNEQFF. DNA of the CDR3: TGTGCCATCAGTGAGTCCCGGGGAGGCTCCTACAATGAGCAGTTCTTC.